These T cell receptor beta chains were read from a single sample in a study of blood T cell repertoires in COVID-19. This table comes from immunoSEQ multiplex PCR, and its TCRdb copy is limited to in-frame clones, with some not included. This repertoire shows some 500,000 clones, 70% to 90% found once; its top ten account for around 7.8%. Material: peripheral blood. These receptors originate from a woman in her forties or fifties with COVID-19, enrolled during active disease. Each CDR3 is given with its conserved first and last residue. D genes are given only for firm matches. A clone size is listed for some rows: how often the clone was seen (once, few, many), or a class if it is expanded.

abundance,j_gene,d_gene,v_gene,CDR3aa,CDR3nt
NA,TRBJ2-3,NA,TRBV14,CASSLIGVTDTQYF,TGTGCCAGCAGCCTGATCGGGGTCACAGATACGCAGTATTTT
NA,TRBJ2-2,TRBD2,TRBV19,CASSRGGYAANTGELFF,TGTGCCAGTAGTAGGGGGGGATATGCCGCGAACACCGGGGAGCTGTTTTTT
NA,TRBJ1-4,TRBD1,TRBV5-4,CASSLETGSNEKLFF,TGTGCCAGCAGCTTGGAGACAGGGAGTAATGAAAAACTGTTTTTT
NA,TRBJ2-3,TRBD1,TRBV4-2,CASSPGTGWTDTQYF,TGTGCCAGCAGCCCTGGGACAGGGTGGACAGATACGCAGTATTTT
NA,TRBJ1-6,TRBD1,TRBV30,CAWSEGGVSNSPLHF,TGTGCCTGGAGTGAAGGGGGCGTTTCAAATTCACCCCTCCACTTT
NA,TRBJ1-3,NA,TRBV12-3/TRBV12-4,CASIRGNTIYF,TGTGCCAGCATTCGGGGAAACACCATATATTTT
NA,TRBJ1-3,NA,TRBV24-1,CATSYISGTGGLWEGNTIYF,TGTGCCACCAGCTACATTAGCGGGACGGGGGGACTATGGGAGGGAAACACCATATATTTT
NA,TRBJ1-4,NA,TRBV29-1,CSVEEIGATNEKLFF,TGCAGCGTTGAAGAAATTGGGGCTACTAATGAAAAACTGTTTTTT
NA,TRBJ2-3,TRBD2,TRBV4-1,CASSQLAGGISDTQYF,TGCGCCAGCAGCCAGCTAGCGGGGGGGATCTCAGATACGCAGTATTTT
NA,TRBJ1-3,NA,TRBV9,CASSVRPVPSSGNTIYF,TGTGCCAGCAGCGTTAGGCCCGTTCCTAGCTCTGGAAACACCATATATTTT
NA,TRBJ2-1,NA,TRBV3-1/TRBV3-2,CASSQETSLPREQFF,TGTGCCAGCAGCCAAGAAACTAGCCTCCCACGGGAGCAGTTCTTC
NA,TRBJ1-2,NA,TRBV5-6,CASSLTGGYTF,TGTGCCAGCAGCTTGACAGGCGGCTACACCTTC
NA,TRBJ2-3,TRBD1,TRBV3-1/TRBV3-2,CASSLGGTGLSDTQYF,TGTGCCAGCAGCCTCGGTGGGACAGGGCTCTCAGATACGCAGTATTTT
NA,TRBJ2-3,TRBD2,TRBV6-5,CASSMTSGVTDTQYF,TGTGCCAGCAGCATGACTAGCGGGGTGACAGATACGCAGTATTTT
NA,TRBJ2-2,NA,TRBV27,CASRPRREENTGELFF,TGTGCCAGCAGACCGAGGAGAGAAGAGAACACCGGGGAGCTGTTTTTT
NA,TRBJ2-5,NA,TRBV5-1,CASRSDMKTQYF,TGCGCCAGCAGGTCAGACATGAAGACCCAGTACTTC
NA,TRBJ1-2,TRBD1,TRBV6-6,CASSPQAGGAYTF,TGTGCCAGCAGCCCCCAGGCAGGGGGCGCCTACACCTTC
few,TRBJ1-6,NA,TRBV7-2,CASKRLYNSPLHF,TGTGCCAGCAAGAGACTTTATAATTCACCCCTCCACTTT
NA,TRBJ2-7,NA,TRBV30,CAWSGLRSYEQYF,TGTGCCTGGAGTGGTCTCAGATCCTACGAGCAGTACTTC
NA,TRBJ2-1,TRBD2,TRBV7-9,CASSPRYPSGENNEQFF,TGTGCCAGCAGCCCACGTTATCCTAGCGGGGAAAACAATGAGCAGTTCTTC
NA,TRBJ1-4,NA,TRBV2,CASSVRRGSEKLFF,TGTGCCAGCAGTGTCCGTAGGGGGAGTGAAAAACTGTTTTTT
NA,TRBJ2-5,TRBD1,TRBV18,CASSPQQGTETQYF,TGTGCCAGCTCACCACAACAGGGGACGGAGACCCAGTACTTC
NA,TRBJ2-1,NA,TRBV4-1,CASSQGESSYNEQFF,TGCGCCAGCAGCCAAGGCGAGAGCTCCTACAATGAGCAGTTCTTC
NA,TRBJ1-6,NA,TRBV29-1,CSVKSGHSDSPLHF,TGCAGCGTGAAATCGGGACACTCAGATTCACCCCTCCACTTT